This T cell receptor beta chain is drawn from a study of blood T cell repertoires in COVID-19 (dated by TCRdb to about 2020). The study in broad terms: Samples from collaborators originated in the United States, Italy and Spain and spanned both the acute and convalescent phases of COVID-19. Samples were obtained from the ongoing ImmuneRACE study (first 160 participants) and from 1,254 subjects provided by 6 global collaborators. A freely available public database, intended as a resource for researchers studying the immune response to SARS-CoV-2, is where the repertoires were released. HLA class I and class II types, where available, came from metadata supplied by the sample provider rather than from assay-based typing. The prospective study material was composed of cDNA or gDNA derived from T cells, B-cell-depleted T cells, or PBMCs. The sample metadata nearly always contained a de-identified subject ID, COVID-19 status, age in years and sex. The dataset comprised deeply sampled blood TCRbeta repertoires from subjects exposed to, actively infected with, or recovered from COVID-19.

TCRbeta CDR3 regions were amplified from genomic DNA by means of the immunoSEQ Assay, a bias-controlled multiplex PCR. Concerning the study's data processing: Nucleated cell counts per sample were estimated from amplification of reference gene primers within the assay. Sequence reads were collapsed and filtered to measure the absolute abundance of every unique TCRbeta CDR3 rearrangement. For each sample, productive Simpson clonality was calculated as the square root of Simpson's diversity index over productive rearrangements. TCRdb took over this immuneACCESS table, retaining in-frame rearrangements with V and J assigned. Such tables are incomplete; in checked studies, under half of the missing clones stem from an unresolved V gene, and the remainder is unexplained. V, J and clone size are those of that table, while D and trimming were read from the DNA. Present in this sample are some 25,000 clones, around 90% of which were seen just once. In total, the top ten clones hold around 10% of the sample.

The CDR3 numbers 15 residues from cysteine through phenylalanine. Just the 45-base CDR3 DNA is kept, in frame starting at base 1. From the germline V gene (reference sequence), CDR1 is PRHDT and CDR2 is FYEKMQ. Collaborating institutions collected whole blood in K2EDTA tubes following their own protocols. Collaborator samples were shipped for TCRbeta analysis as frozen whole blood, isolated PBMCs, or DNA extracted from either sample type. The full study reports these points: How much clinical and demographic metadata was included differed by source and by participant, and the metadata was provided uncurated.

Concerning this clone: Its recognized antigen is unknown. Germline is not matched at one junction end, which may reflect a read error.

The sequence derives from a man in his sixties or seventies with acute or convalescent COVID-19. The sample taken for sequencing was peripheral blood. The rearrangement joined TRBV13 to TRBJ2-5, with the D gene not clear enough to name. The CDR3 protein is CASSLDSGYQGTQYF. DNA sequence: TGTGCCAGCAGCTTAGATTCAGGTTACCAAGGGACCCAGTACTTC. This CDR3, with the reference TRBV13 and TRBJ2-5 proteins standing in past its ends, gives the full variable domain AAGVIQSPRHLIKEKRETATLKCYPIPRHDTVYWYQQGPGQDPQFLISFYEKMQSDKGSIPDRFSAQQFSDYHSELNMSSLELGDSALYFCASSLDSGYQGTQYFGPGTRLLVL.